This T cell receptor (beta chain) emerged from a study of blood T cell repertoires in COVID-19. Turning to the study itself: The samples span acute and convalescent COVID-19 from the United States, Italy and Spain. PBMCs, B-cell-depleted T cells, or T cells provided the cDNA or gDNA that made up the material.

Germline V lookup: CDR1 KGHSH, CDR2 LQKENI. The CDR3 runs 15 residues. V trimming: 3 bases; J trimming: 2 bases; junction bases outside the gene matches: 4. Original processing notes: Amplification from reference gene primers served as the basis for estimated nucleated cell counts. Method: immunoSEQ multiplex PCR; TCRdb's copy keeps in-frame clones and lacks some. The V and J calls and clone size come from that table; D and trimming were worked out from the DNA. The table includes over 300,000 clones, around four fifths detected once. This receptor was taken from a woman aged 45-65 years with acute or convalescent COVID-19. Sequencing input: peripheral blood. The chain uses TRBV18 and TRBJ2-7; TRBD1 agrees at 10 bases. The CDR3 here is CASSPGTGDTYEQYF. CDR3 DNA sequence: TGTGCCAGCTCACCCGGGACAGGGGACACCTACGAGCAGTACTTC.